The present entry profiles one T cell receptor (beta chain) with its context. Its cognate antigen is unknown. The source of the sample is a study of shared clonotypes between healthy human individuals. Background on the study: Per-donor plates numbered three CD4 naive, three CD4 memory, two CD8 naive and one CD8 memory. Whole-study findings and limits: Represented diversity, genetic and exposure-history alike, was limited by few donors. The generation probabilities recorded for non-shared clonotypes fell below those of clonotypes shared by all four donors. An effect of sequencing depth on clonotype sharing among donors was expected.

Terminally differentiated effector memory CD45RA+ cells were excluded from the naive CD8 cells, which were CD45RO-negative and positively selected for CCR7. TCRdb's table, derived via immunoSEQ multiplex PCR, lists solely in-frame clones and lacks some. The data contain hundreds of thousands of clones, approximately 96% of them singletons. Sequencing used naive CD8+ T cells sorted from blood. This clonotype originated in a woman in her 30s in good health.

The CDR3 bases are TGTGCCAGCTCACCAACCCAGGGGACAACTAATGAAAAACTGTTTTTT. This gives the protein CASSPTQGTTNEKLFF. The chain carries TRBV18 and TRBJ1-4; TRBD1 is a possible D gene (6 bases). V lost 2 bases, J lost 0 bases, and 10 bases lay in between. Looked up from germline, CDR1 is KGHSH and CDR2 is LQKENI. This CDR3 is 16 amino acids long. The entire variable domain, with the rest obtained from reference TRBV18 and TRBJ1-4, is as follows: NAGVMQNPRHLVRRRGQEARLRCSPMKGHSHVYWYRQLPEEGLKFMVYLQKENIIDESGMPKERFSAEFPKEGPSILRIQQVVRGDSAAYFCASSPTQGTTNEKLFFGSGTQLSVL.